These 4 T cell receptor beta chains were all obtained from the same sample, sequenced in a study of blood T cell repertoires in COVID-19 (dated by TCRdb to 2018 to 2021). The library was made by the immunoSEQ multiplex PCR assay. Imported from immuneACCESS, the table was reduced by TCRdb to in-frame sequences with V and J called. These copies leave out some clones; in studies compared against another copy, an unresolved V gene accounts for under half, and the cause of the remainder is not known. The sample includes around 95,000 clones, with about 82% observed a single time. Of the sample, around an eighth is held by the ten largest clones. The sequenced material came from peripheral blood. The receptors stem from a man aged 50-60 years with active or convalescent COVID-19.

This chain joins TRBV6-5 and TRBJ1-5, with a weak D call TRBD1 (6 bases). V was clipped by 7 bases and J by 5 bases, with 18 bases between them. The CDR3 covers 15 residues. The germline gives CDR1 MNHEY, CDR2 SVGAGI. CDR3 bases: TGTGCCAGCAATCCTAACAGGGCAGGCGATCAGCCCCAGCATTTT. Residues: CASNPNRAGDQPQHF.

This clone was detected only a few times. The rearrangement joins TRBV10-1 to TRBJ2-3; D is possibly TRBD1 (6 bases). Germline V CDR1 and CDR2: WNHNN, SYGVQD (reference sequence). V was cut by 2 bases and J by 0 bases, with 6 bases left in between. The CDR3 contains 14 residues. CDR3 coding DNA: TGCGCCAGCAGTGAGGGGACAAGCACAGATACGCAGTATTTT. Its translation: CASSEGTSTDTQYF.

This chain uses TRBV10-1 with TRBJ2-3; TRBD2 might be the D (6 bases). Germline loops: CDR1 WNHNN, CDR2 SYGVQD (reference sequence). Trimming stripped 5 bases from V and 0 bases from J, with 15 bases between. This CDR3 spans 16 amino acids. CDR3: CASSPRREASTDTQYF. The DNA for the CDR3 is TGCGCCAGCAGTCCTAGGAGGGAGGCTAGCACAGATACGCAGTATTTT.

This chain uses TRBV5-1 with TRBJ2-2, with TRBD2 as a possible D gene (7 bases). CDR1 is SGHRS, CDR2 YFSETQ, per germline. V was cut by 9 bases and J by 5 bases, with 17 bases left in between. This CDR3 has 14 residues. Here the CDR3 reads CATTRGGVTGELFF. The CDR3 DNA reads as TGCGCCACCACCAGAGGGGGGGTGACCGGGGAGCTGTTTTTT.